The 4 T cell receptor beta chains listed next were all sequenced from one sample in a study of blood T cell repertoires in COVID-19. Assay used: immunoSEQ multiplex PCR; TCRdb lists only in-frame clones, some missing. This table holds hundreds of thousands of clones, approximately 82% found once. The sequenced sample was peripheral blood. The receptor set was obtained from a woman aged 80 or older with acute or convalescent COVID-19.

This clone has only one observation. This chain links TRBV7-8 with TRBJ2-1, with 8 bases matching TRBD2. CDR1 and CDR2 (germline): SGHVS, FQNEAQ. There are 14 residues in the CDR3. V shed 5 bases, J shed 7 bases, and the junction held 7 bases outside the gene matches. The CDR3 sequence: CASSPVERGNEQFF. CDR3 DNA: TGTGCCAGCAGCCCCGTCGAGCGGGGGAATGAGCAGTTCTTC.

The chain uses TRBV3-1 (or the pseudogene TRBV3-2) and TRBJ2-1; the match to TRBD2 covers 9 bases. From germline, CDR1 is LGHDT and CDR2 YNNKEL (reference sequence). The V gene end was trimmed by 4 bases and the J gene end by 3 bases; junction bases not matched to a gene: 7. CDR3 size: 16 residues. This chain's CDR3 is CASSLVASGDYNEQFF. The CDR3 region has the DNA TGTGCCAGCAGCCTCGTGGCTAGCGGGGACTACAATGAGCAGTTCTTC.

The rearrangement uses TRBV6-5 and TRBJ1-1; 7 nucleotides match TRBD1. From germline, CDR1 is MNHEY and CDR2 SVGAGI. The CDR3 consists of 15 residues. V dropped 0 bases and J dropped 8; count of bases not matched to a gene: 9. In DNA, the CDR3 is TGTGCCAGCAGTTACTCATTTGTAGGGGGCCCCGAAGCTTTCTTT. The encoded protein is CASSYSFVGGPEAFF.

V usage is TRBV6-2 or TRBV6-3 and J usage is TRBJ1-2; 7 bases are a match to TRBD1. Germline assignment: CDR1 MNHEY and CDR2 SVGEGT. The V and J ends lost 2 bases and 2 bases, in that order; junction bases with no gene match: 8. This CDR3 has 16 residues. CDR3 loop: CASSYAGTEKNYGYTF. In nucleotides, the CDR3 is TGTGCCAGCAGTTACGCCGGGACAGAGAAGAACTATGGCTACACCTTC.